The present T cell receptor beta chain was sequenced within a study of graft-versus-host responses after intestinal transplantation. Whole-study context: Each transplant was multivisceral, liver-intestinal, or isolated intestinal. Study outcomes and limitations: Investigators detected GvH clones in recipient marrow, with some emerging earlier in ileum or blood.

On this clone itself: The antigen is undetermined.

J gave up 9 bases and V 1 base, and 6 bases lay outside the gene matches. Germline CDR1 LGHNA, CDR2 YSLEER. The CDR3 runs to 14 residues. The method was immunoSEQ multiplex PCR; TCRdb's version includes in-frame clones alone and lacks a portion of them. The table records some 87,000 clones, over 85% of them present only once. The chain links TRBV4-3 to TRBJ2-1; 7 nucleotides line up with TRBD2. The sample consisted of unstimulated CD8+ T cells sorted from spleen or lymph node cells, taken before transplant. The receptor was derived from a human donor who was the organ donor for an intestinal transplant. CDR3 DNA: TGCGCCAGCAGCCAAGTATCGGGGGGACCTGAGCAGTTCTTC. Amino acid sequence: CASSQVSGGPEQFF.